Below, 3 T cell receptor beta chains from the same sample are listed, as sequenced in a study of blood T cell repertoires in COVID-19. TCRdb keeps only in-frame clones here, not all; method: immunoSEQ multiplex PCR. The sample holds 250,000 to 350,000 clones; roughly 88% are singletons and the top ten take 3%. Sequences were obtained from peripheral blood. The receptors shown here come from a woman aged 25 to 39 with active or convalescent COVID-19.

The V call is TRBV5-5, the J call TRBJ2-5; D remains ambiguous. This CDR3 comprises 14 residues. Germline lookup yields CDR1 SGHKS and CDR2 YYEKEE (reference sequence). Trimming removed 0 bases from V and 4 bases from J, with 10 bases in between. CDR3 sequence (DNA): TGTGCCAGCAGCTTGGCAGGTGGTGGAGAGACCCAGTACTTC. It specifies CASSLAGGGETQYF.

For the CDR3, the DNA is TGTGCCACCAGTGACCCGGGACAGGGGGCCGGGGAGCTGTTTTTT. Encoded protein: CATSDPGQGAGELFF. The chain employs TRBV24-1 and TRBJ2-2; 11 positions match TRBD1. J was trimmed by 6 bases and V by 4 bases; bases with no gene match: 3. The CDR3 sequence is 15 residues long. Germline values: CDR1 KGHDR, CDR2 SFDVKD.

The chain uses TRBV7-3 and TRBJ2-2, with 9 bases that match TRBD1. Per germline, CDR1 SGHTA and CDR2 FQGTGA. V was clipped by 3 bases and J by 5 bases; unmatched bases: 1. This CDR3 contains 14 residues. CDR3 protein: CASSFDRGTGELFF. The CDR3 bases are TGTGCCAGCAGCTTCGACAGGGGGACCGGGGAGCTGTTTTTT.